Following are 26 T cell receptor beta chains from one sample sequenced in a study of blood T cell repertoires in COVID-19. Here immunoSEQ multiplex PCR was the method, and the copy in TCRdb shows in-frame clones only, minus some. The data show 340,000 or so clones, 65% to 90% seen once. Sequencing was carried out using PBMCs or T cells enriched from blood (not recorded which). Receptor source: a woman aged 40 to 50 with acute COVID-19.

The rearrangement joins TRBV5-1 to TRBJ1-2; 7 bases map to TRBD1. With V trimmed by 0 bases and J by 5 bases, 4 bases remained unmatched. CDR3 length equals 14 residues. In germline, CDR1 is SGHRS, CDR2 YFSETQ. In DNA, the CDR3 is TGCGCCAGCAGCTTGGCGGACAGGCCTTATGGCTACACCTTC. It encodes CASSLADRPYGYTF.

As concerns this clone: The same CDR3 also results from other DNA sequences found in this sample. The V and J genes are TRBV12-3 or TRBV12-4 and TRBJ1-2, with 7 bases identical to TRBD1. The J segment lost 2 bases and the V segment lost 6 bases, leaving 3 bases of the junction unmatched. The CDR3 totals 13 residues. The CDR3, as DNA: TGTGCCAGCAGCCTACAGGGGAACTATGGCTACACCTTC. Protein sequence: CASSLQGNYGYTF.

The chain uses TRBV7-2 and TRBJ2-3, with D possibly TRBD2 on 5 matching bases. This CDR3 region has 13 residues. Trimming removed 2 bases from V and 11 bases from J, with 14 bases in between. Germline V gives CDR1 SGHTA, CDR2 FQGNSA. The CDR3, as DNA: TGTGCCAGCAGCTTATCGTACAGCGAGGGGCAGTATTTT. Residues: CASSLSYSEGQYF.

The chain couples TRBV5-4 to TRBJ1-5; D unresolved. There are 14 residues in the CDR3. With 0 bases removed from V and 2 bases from J, the gap between germline ends came to 6 bases. Germline CDR1 reads SGHNT; CDR2 reads YYREEE (reference sequence). CDR3 in DNA: TGTGCCAGCAGCTTGGATCCTGGCAATCAGCCCCAGCATTTT. Its protein product is CASSLDPGNQPQHF. Full variable domain (remainder filled in from reference TRBV5-4 and TRBJ1-5): ETGVTQSPTHLIKTRGQQVTLRCSSQSGHNTVSWYQQALGQGPQFIFQYYREEENGRGNFPPRFSGLQFPNYSSELNVNALELDDSALYLCASSLDPGNQPQHFGDGTRLSIL.

V and J are TRBV5-1 and TRBJ1-4; maybe TRBD1 (5 bases). The CDR3 has 15 amino acids. Looked up from germline, CDR1 is SGHRS and CDR2 is YFSETQ. Trimming shortened V by 1 base and J by 3 bases, and 10 bases separated the two germline ends. Here the CDR3 reads CASSLSGVPNEKLFF. CDR3 in DNA: TGCGCCAGCAGCTTGTCGGGGGTGCCTAATGAAAAACTGTTTTTT.

CDR3 bases: TGTGCCAGTAGTATCTTCCAGGGTTCCACTGAAGCTTTCTTT. Translated, it gives CASSIFQGSTEAFF. V is TRBV19 and J is TRBJ1-1, with a weak D call TRBD1 (5 bases). Germline assignment: CDR1 LNHDA and CDR2 SQIVND (reference sequence). Trimming removed 3 bases from V and 4 bases from J, with 12 bases in between. The CDR3 consists of 14 residues.

V gene TRBV4-2 combines with J gene TRBJ2-7; D is ambiguous. Per the germline V gene, CDR1 is LGHNA and CDR2 is YNFKEQ. The CDR3 runs to 15 residues. Trimming took off 0 bases at V and 7 bases at J, with 16 bases between the two ends. This CDR3 reads CASSQDQKMYVEQYF. Here the CDR3 DNA reads TGTGCCAGCAGCCAAGATCAGAAGATGTATGTGGAGCAGTACTTC.

The genes are TRBV5-1 and TRBJ2-2; D uncertain. Trimming took off 4 bases at V and 3 bases at J, with 10 bases between the two ends. Germline loops: CDR1 SGHRS, CDR2 YFSETQ. This CDR3 is 14 amino acids long. CDR3 residues: CASSRGQDTGELFF. DNA for the CDR3: TGCGCCAGCAGCCGCGGCCAAGACACCGGGGAGCTGTTTTTT.

V usage is TRBV9 and J usage is TRBJ2-2, with TRBD2 matching over 10 bases. The CDR3 covers 16 residues. Unmatched junction bases numbered 6, after V lost 4 bases and J lost 3 bases. The germline gives CDR1 SGDLS, CDR2 YYNGEE. CDR3 sequence (DNA): TGTGCCAGCAGCCCGCTAGCGGGAGCGGACACCGGGGAGCTGTTTTTT. Its protein product is CASSPLAGADTGELFF.

The gene calls are TRBV19 and TRBJ2-3; 7 bases are shared with TRBD2. The germline V gene encodes CDR1 LNHDA and CDR2 SQIVND (reference sequence). Trimming removed 5 bases from V and 0 bases from J; junction bases left unmatched: 5. CDR3 length: 15 amino acids. CDR3 sequence (DNA): TGTGCCAGTAGTCCCCAAGCGGGAAGCACAGATACGCAGTATTTT. Its protein product is CASSPQAGSTDTQYF.

The chain employs TRBV15 and TRBJ1-4; D gene unclear. Germline V gene lookup returns CDR1 LNHNV and CDR2 YYDKDF (reference sequence). V shed 0 bases and J shed 4 bases, with 6 bases lying between them. This CDR3 spans 14 amino acids. CDR3 amino acids: CATSRDRSNEKLFF. The CDR3 DNA reads as TGTGCCACCAGCAGAGATCGGAGTAATGAAAAACTGTTTTTT.

Written as DNA, the CDR3 is TGTGCCAGCAGCGTAGAAGGCGGGTCGGTCTCCTACAATGAGCAGTTCTTC. It codes for CASSVEGGSVSYNEQFF. The chain uses TRBV9 and TRBJ2-1; weak D call: TRBD2 (5 bases). Germline CDR1 is SGDLS and CDR2 is YYNGEE. The V and J ends lost 0 bases and 0 bases respectively, with 13 bases between them. The CDR3 extends over 17 amino acids.

The chain links TRBV7-9 to TRBJ1-1; perhaps TRBD1 as D (6 bases). The germline gives CDR1 SEHNR, CDR2 FQNEAQ (reference sequence). The V end was cut by 6 bases, the J end by 5 bases, with 16 bases between. This CDR3 region has 14 residues. The CDR3: CASRSGVQGTEAFF. CDR3 DNA sequence: TGTGCCAGCAGGTCAGGGGTTCAGGGTACTGAAGCTTTCTTT.

The chain is built from TRBV7-9 and TRBJ1-2; D gene uncertain. Germline CDR1 and CDR2: SEHNR and FQNEAQ (reference sequence). The V and J ends lost 1 base and 2 bases respectively, with 8 bases between them. The CDR3 is made up of 14 amino acids. For the CDR3, the DNA is TGTGCCAGCAGCTTAGACCACGGGAACTATGGCTACACCTTC. It is translated as CASSLDHGNYGYTF.

The chain couples TRBV2 to TRBJ2-1; possible D gene TRBD1, 5 bases. V shed 11 bases and J shed 1 base, with 15 bases lying between them. Looked up from germline, CDR1 is SNHLY and CDR2 is FYNNEI. This CDR3 comprises 14 residues. The CDR3 reads CAPQSGKSYNEQFF. CDR3 DNA: TGTGCCCCCCAATCAGGGAAGTCCTACAATGAGCAGTTCTTC.

The chain uses TRBV11-2 and TRBJ2-3; 8 nucleotides align to TRBD2. The CDR3 loop spans 15 amino acids. Germline assignment: CDR1 SGHAT and CDR2 FQNNGV. J was trimmed by 6 bases and V by 2 bases; bases with no gene match: 7. As DNA, the CDR3 is TGTGCCAGCAGCTTACTCCGGGGGGGGAGGGATACGCAGTATTTT. Translated: CASSLLRGGRDTQYF.

CDR3 loop: CASKDRSSYEQYF. Written as DNA, the CDR3 is TGTGCCAGCAAGGACAGAAGCTCCTACGAGCAGTACTTC. The chain links TRBV6-5 to TRBJ2-7, with a tentative D call TRBD1 (6 bases). The V gene's germline CDR1 is MNHEY and CDR2 SVGAGI. Trimming cost V 7 bases and J 0 bases, with 10 bases left between them. The CDR3 covers 13 residues.

The CDR3 nucleotides read TGCGCCAGCAGCCAACTAGACAGTCCAGATACGCAGTATTTT. It is translated as CASSQLDSPDTQYF. The chain links TRBV4-1 to TRBJ2-3; tentative D call: TRBD1 (5 bases). This CDR3 is 14 amino acids long. The ends were cut back, 2 bases at V and 4 bases at J, with 10 bases in the middle. The germline V gene has CDR1 MGHRA and CDR2 YSYEKL.

The chain recombines TRBV5-1 with TRBJ1-1, with a possible D match to TRBD1 (5 bases). The germline V gene has CDR1 SGHRS and CDR2 YFSETQ. The CDR3 extends over 14 amino acids. Trimming removed 0 bases from V and 1 base from J, with 7 bases in between. In DNA, the CDR3 is TGCGCCAGCAGCTTGGGACAGCGGAACACTGAAGCTTTCTTT. This codes for CASSLGQRNTEAFF.

This chain's CDR3 is CASSDGVIGADTQYF. The CDR3, as DNA: TGTGCCAGCAGTGATGGAGTGATCGGGGCAGATACGCAGTATTTT. This chain uses TRBV9 with TRBJ2-3; tentatively, D is TRBD2 (5 bases). Per germline, CDR1 SGDLS and CDR2 YYNGEE. The V end lost 5 bases, the J end lost 4 bases, and 17 bases lay between the germline ends. The CDR3 is 15 residues long.

In its sample, this clone was seen a few times. This chain links TRBV2 with TRBJ1-6; perhaps TRBD1 as D (6 bases). CDR1 and CDR2 (germline): SNHLY, FYNNEI. CDR3 length equals 15 residues. Deletions cut 1 base from V and 9 bases from J, with 13 bases between. The CDR3 DNA follows: TGTGCCAGCAGTGAAGTTCCAGGGGTCCTTTCACCCCTCCACTTT. Its protein is CASSEVPGVLSPLHF.

The chain links TRBV11-2 to TRBJ1-4, with 7 positions matching TRBD1. The CDR3 extends over 15 amino acids. The V segment lost 5 bases and the J segment 6 bases; nucleotides outside the gene matches: 9. Germline loops: CDR1 SGHAT, CDR2 FQNNGV. The CDR3 bases are TGTGCCAGCAGCCTCCTAAGGGGGCGGTATGAAAAACTGTTTTTT. This sequence encodes CASSLLRGRYEKLFF.

Details on this clone: Compared with germline, one end of the junction differs, possibly owing to a read error. The chain couples TRBV9 to TRBJ1-3, with 7 bases matching TRBD1. CDR1 and CDR2 from the germline V gene are SGDLS and YYNGEE. This CDR3 is built from 15 residues. The CDR3 protein is CASSVEGGTGNTTYF. The DNA for the CDR3 is TGTGCCAGCAGCGTAGAAGGGGGCACTGGAAACACCACATATTTT.

This CDR3 reads CASSLWSGSSTDTQYF. Written as DNA, the CDR3 is TGTGCCAGCAGCTTATGGAGCGGGAGCAGCACAGATACGCAGTATTTT. The V and J genes are TRBV7-3 and TRBJ2-3, with 8 bases lining up with TRBD2. This CDR3 is built from 16 residues. V lost 2 bases and J lost 0; bases outside the gene matches: 4. CDR1 SGHTA and CDR2 FQGTGA come from the germline V gene.

The chain joins TRBV3-1 (or the pseudogene TRBV3-2) to TRBJ1-2; TRBD1 is a possible D gene (5 bases). The V end lost 1 base, the J end lost 4 bases, and 10 bases lay between the germline ends. The germline CDR1 and CDR2 sequences are LGHDT and YNNKEL (reference sequence). CDR3 size: 14 residues. The chain's CDR3 is CASSQAGSLYGYTF. The CDR3 DNA reads TGTGCCAGCAGCCAAGCAGGGTCCCTCTATGGCTACACCTTC.

V and J are TRBV7-2 and TRBJ2-5, with 10 bases fitting TRBD2. The CDR3 consists of 18 residues. The germline CDR1 and CDR2 sequences are SGHTA and FQGNSA. With V trimmed by 6 bases and J by 0 bases, 13 bases remained unmatched. CDR3: CASSRKASGGNNQETQYF. Written as DNA, the CDR3 is TGTGCCAGCAGTCGAAAGGCTAGCGGGGGAAATAACCAAGAGACCCAGTACTTC. Together with reference TRBV7-2 and TRBJ2-5, the CDR3 gives the full variable domain: GAGVSQSPSNKVTEKGKDVELRCDPISGHTALYWYRQSLGQGLEFLIYFQGNSAPDKSGLPSDRFSAERTGGSVSTLTIQRTQQEDSAVYLCASSRKASGGNNQETQYFGPGTRLLVL.